Listed below are T cell receptor beta chains from one sample, sequenced in a study of cytomegalovirus exposure and HLA in healthy donors. This table comes from immunoSEQ multiplex PCR, and its TCRdb copy is limited to in-frame clones, with some not included. The table lists some 150,000 clones, roughly 78% of them singletons. The sequenced sample consisted of PBMCs. Source of these receptors: a man between 35 and 55 years old in good health and CMV-seropositive. The CDR3 runs from the conserved cysteine through the conserved F or W. A D gene is named only where the DNA matches it firmly. A row's size may be missing; if present it is once, few, many or a size class.

abundance,v_gene,j_gene,d_gene,CDR3nt,CDR3aa
once,TRBV19,TRBJ1-1,.,TGTGCCAGTGGAATACCGAGGCGCACTGAAGCTTTCTTT,CASGIPRRTEAFF
once,TRBV27,TRBJ1-2,.,TGTGCCAGCAGCTTGGGGGGAGGGGATGGCTACACCTTC,CASSLGGGDGYTF
.,TRBV18,TRBJ1-1,.,TGTGCCAGCTACGGAGGGGTGGCCACTGAAGCTTTCTTT,CASYGGVATEAFF
.,TRBV5-1,TRBJ2-7,TRBD2,TGCGCCAGCAGCTTGGCCATAGCGGGAGGGTCCTACGAGCAGTACTTC,CASSLAIAGGSYEQYF
few,TRBV6-5,TRBJ1-5,.,TGTGCCAGTCGCGCCCGGGGGGCTGGCAATCAGCCCCAGCATTTT,CASRARGAGNQPQHF
once,TRBV30,TRBJ1-1,.,TGTGCCTGGAGCTCAAGCCCCCCCGTGACTGTTAACACTGAAGCTTTCTTT,CAWSSSPPVTVNTEAFF
once,TRBV7-3,TRBJ2-2,.,TGTGCCAGCAGCTCCCCAACGAACACCGGGGAGCTGTTTTTT,CASSSPTNTGELFF
few,TRBV5-8,TRBJ2-6,.,TGTGCCAGCAGCGACCTAGCAGGGGCCAACGTCCTGACTTTC,CASSDLAGANVLTF
.,TRBV30,TRBJ1-3,.,TGTGCCTGGAGTTTTCCAGGAAGCTCTGGAAACACCATATATTTT,CAWSFPGSSGNTIYF
.,TRBV7-9,TRBJ1-3,.,TGTGCCAGCAGCGAAACTGGAACAGGGACTGGAAACACCATATATTTT,CASSETGTGTGNTIYF
.,TRBV27,TRBJ2-3,TRBD2,TGTGCCAGCAGTTTATATACGGGAGGATTTGGAGATACGCAGTATTTT,CASSLYTGGFGDTQYF
.,TRBV14,TRBJ2-2,TRBD2,TGTGCCAGCAGCCAACCGGGACTAGCGGGCCTCACCGGGGAGCTGTTTTTT,CASSQPGLAGLTGELFF
.,TRBV9,TRBJ1-2,TRBD1,TGTGCCAGCAGCGGCCGATTGGACAGGGGTACTCCGGAGGATGGCTACACCTTC,CASSGRLDRGTPEDGYTF
few,TRBV9,TRBJ2-1,.,TGTGCCAGCAGCGGTGAAGGTGAGAGGGTGTACAATGAGCAGTTCTTC,CASSGEGERVYNEQFF
.,TRBV28,TRBJ2-7,TRBD1,TGTGCCAGCAGTTCGTCCGGGACAGGGTGGTCCGAGCAGTACTTC,CASSSSGTGWSEQYF
.,TRBV27,TRBJ2-2,TRBD1,TGTGCCAGCAGTAACAGGGGGCAAGGCGGGGAGCTGTTTTTT,CASSNRGQGGELFF
.,TRBV7-2,TRBJ2-7,TRBD1,TGTGCCAGCAGCTTTGGAAGGACAGGGCACTACGAGCAGTACTTC,CASSFGRTGHYEQYF
.,TRBV5-6,TRBJ1-1,TRBD1,TGTGCCAGCAGCCTACGACAGGGGAGGGCTGAAGCTTTCTTT,CASSLRQGRAEAFF
.,TRBV18,TRBJ2-4,.,TGTGCCAGCTCACCACCCCTTAGTGTCAAAAACATTCAGTACTTC,CASSPPLSVKNIQYF
.,TRBV10-3,TRBJ2-7,TRBD1,TGTGCCATCAGTGATGGGACAGGGGACTACGAGCAGTACTTC,CAISDGTGDYEQYF
.,TRBV5-1,TRBJ2-7,.,TGCGCCAGCGCCCGGGAAAGAGGGTACGAGCAGTACTTC,CASARERGYEQYF
.,TRBV27,TRBJ1-2,TRBD1,TGTGCCAGCAGTTCGCCGGGACAGGGTTTGCGTGGCTACACCTTC,CASSSPGQGLRGYTF
.,TRBV1,TRBJ2-7,.,TGCACCAGCAGCCAAGTGGGAACCTTAAAAACCCGTACTAGTATCCTCGACGAGCAGTACTTC,CTSSQVGTLKTRTSILDEQYF
.,TRBV9,TRBJ1-2,.,TGTGCCAGCAGCGTTGCAGGCTATGGCTACACCTTC,CASSVAGYGYTF
.,TRBV30,TRBJ2-7,TRBD2,TGTGCCTGGAAACGGGCTAGCGGGAGGTACGAGCAGTACTTC,CAWKRASGRYEQYF
.,TRBV9,TRBJ2-5,TRBD2,TGTGCCAGCAGCGTAAATCAACTGGGACTAGCGGGAGGCGGAGGGACCCAGTACTTC,CASSVNQLGLAGGGGTQYF
.,TRBV11-2,TRBJ1-6,TRBD1,TGTGCCAGCAGCTTTAGGGACAGCTATAATTCACCCCTCCACTTT,CASSFRDSYNSPLHF
.,TRBV4-1,TRBJ2-7,TRBD1,TGCGCCAGCAGCCAAGAGACAGGGGCCCCCTACGAGCAGTACTTC,CASSQETGAPYEQYF
.,TRBV7-3,TRBJ2-5,TRBD1,TGTGCCAGCAGCTTAAACAGGGGTGAGACCCAGTACTTC,CASSLNRGETQYF
.,TRBV28,TRBJ2-7,TRBD1,TGTGCCAGCAGTTCCACAGGGGCGAGCTCCTACGAGCAGTACTTC,CASSSTGASSYEQYF
.,TRBV15,TRBJ1-4,TRBD1,TGTGCCACCAGCAGATCCCCGACAGGGGGGAGTAGTGAAAAACTGTTTTTT,CATSRSPTGGSSEKLFF
.,TRBV6-1,TRBJ2-1,TRBD1,TGTGCCAGCAGAGCAGGGGGCGCGGGCTACAATGAGCAGTTCTTC,CASRAGGAGYNEQFF
.,TRBV7-9,TRBJ2-5,.,TGTGCCAGCAGCTTAGCTAACCAAGAGACCCAGTACTTC,CASSLANQETQYF
.,TRBV5-1,TRBJ2-2,TRBD2,TGCGCCAGCAGCTTGGTGCTCGGGACTAGCGTTGCGAACACCGGGGAGCTGTTTTTT,CASSLVLGTSVANTGELFF
.,TRBV4-2,TRBJ1-6,.,TGTGCCAGCAGCCAAGATCCGGGTAAAGCTAATTCACCCCTCCACTTT,CASSQDPGKANSPLHF
.,TRBV7-9,TRBJ2-2,.,TGTTCCAGCAGCTTATGGGAGGCGAGGACCGGGGAGCTGTTTTTT,CSSSLWEARTGELFF
.,TRBV28,TRBJ1-2,.,TGTGCCAGCAGTTCCGCGGCCCTTAACTATGGCTACACCTTC,CASSSAALNYGYTF